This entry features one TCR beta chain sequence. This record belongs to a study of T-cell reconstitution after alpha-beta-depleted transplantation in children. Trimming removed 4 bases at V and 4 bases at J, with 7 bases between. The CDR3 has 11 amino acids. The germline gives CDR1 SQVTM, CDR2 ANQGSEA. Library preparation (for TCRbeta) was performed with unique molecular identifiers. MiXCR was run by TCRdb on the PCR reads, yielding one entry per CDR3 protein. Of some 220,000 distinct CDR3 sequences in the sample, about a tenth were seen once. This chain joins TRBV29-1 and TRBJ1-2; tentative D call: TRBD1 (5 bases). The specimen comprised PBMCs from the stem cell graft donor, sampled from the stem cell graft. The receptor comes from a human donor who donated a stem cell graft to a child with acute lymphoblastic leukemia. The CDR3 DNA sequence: TGCAGCGTTGTTGGGGGCTATGGCTACACCTTC. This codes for CSVVGGYGYTF.